This TCR beta chain was documented in a study of cytomegalovirus exposure and HLA in healthy donors. This CDR3 spans 13 amino acids. Germline V gives CDR1 MNHNS, CDR2 SASEGT. The germline V and J ends were trimmed by 7 bases and 11 bases, with 20 bases remaining between them. Whole-study findings and limits: Among the most significant clusters, several appeared linked to common viral pathogens in a later analysis. It was reported that TCR beta sequences correctly inferred the HLA-A and HLA-B alleles for most subjects.

Researchers ran the PCR with 60 Vbeta and 13 Jbeta primers. Assay: immunoSEQ multiplex PCR; the TCRdb copy retains only in-frame clones and omits some. This sample has some 120,000 clones; more than 65% occur once, and the top ten carry around 3%. A remark on this clone: Its specificity is not known.

The receptor comes from a woman between 18 and 29 years old in good health and CMV-seropositive. Sequenced sample: PBMCs. V usage is TRBV6-1 and J usage is TRBJ1-1; no firm D call. This CDR3 reads CASIKNGVGEAFF. The CDR3 DNA is TGTGCCAGCATCAAGAATGGGGTCGGGGAGGCTTTCTTT.